The 30 T cell receptor beta chains given below trace back to one sample, sequenced in a study of CD8 T cells in Susac syndrome. An input of roughly 0.5 to 1 ug of RNA was subjected to reverse transcription using random hexamers. TCRdb reanalysed the immunoSEQ multiplex PCR reads using MiXCR and keeps one entry per CDR3 protein. The data contain fewer than 350,000 distinct CDR3 sequences, 89% of them seen just once; the ten biggest clones take up under 0.2%. Sequenced input: CD8+ T cells from PBMCs. These receptors were obtained from a human donor with multiple sclerosis.

This clonotype appeared a single time. The rearrangement links TRBV5-6 to TRBJ2-2; tentative D call: TRBD1 (5 bases). Germline V lookup: CDR1 SGHDT, CDR2 YYEEEE. V lost 4 bases and J lost 2, with 9 bases in between. The CDR3 contains 14 residues. CDR3 DNA: TGTGCCAGCAGCCCGGACACAAACACCGGGGAGCTGTTTTTT. It yields the protein CASSPDTNTGELFF. Drawing the rest from reference TRBV5-6 and TRBJ2-2, the complete variable domain is DAGVTQSPTHLIKTRGQQVTLRCSPKSGHDTVSWYQQALGQGPQFIFQYYEEEERQRGNFPDRFSGHQFPNYSSELNVNALLLGDSALYLCASSPDTNTGELFFGEGSRLTVL.

The chain joins TRBV12-3 or TRBV12-4 to TRBJ2-7; a weak D match, TRBD2 (6 bases). Trimming cost V 5 bases and J 6 bases, with 20 bases left between them. The CDR3 spans 15 residues. For the CDR3, the DNA is TGTGCCAGCAGTCTTACGGAGGGAGGAAGGGCCGAGCAGTACTTC. Translation gives CASSLTEGGRAEQYF.

This rearrangement joins TRBV28 to TRBJ2-4, with TRBD2 matching over 7 bases. This CDR3 region has 12 residues. The trim removed 3 bases at V and 15 bases at J, leaving 8 bases unmatched. Germline loops: CDR1 MDHEN, CDR2 SYDVKM. The CDR3 is CASSFLAGVLYF. The CDR3 DNA follows: TGTGCCAGCAGTTTTCTCGCGGGGGTTCTGTACTTC.

The genes are TRBV6-1 and TRBJ2-1; TRBD2 matches 9 bases. Losses at the gene ends were 7 bases for V and 4 bases for J; bases not matched to a gene: 17. This CDR3 has 18 residues. Germline V lookup: CDR1 MNHNS, CDR2 SASEGT. For the CDR3, the DNA is TGTGCCAGCACTCCCTTTCGGCGGGAGGGCCCGATGTACAATGAGCAGTTCTTC. It is translated as CASTPFRREGPMYNEQFF.

The V call is TRBV19, the J call TRBJ2-7; no firm D call. Germline values: CDR1 LNHDA, CDR2 SQIVND (reference sequence). The CDR3 is 11 residues long. The V gene lost 2 bases and the J gene lost 6 bases, with 5 bases spanning the gap. In DNA, the CDR3 is TGTGCCAGTAGTATACCCGGCGAGCAGTACTTC. Translation gives CASSIPGEQYF.

The chain couples TRBV6-6 to TRBJ1-5; D not resolved. Looked up from germline, CDR1 is MNHNY and CDR2 is SVGAGI (reference sequence). Between the trimmed V and J ends, which lost 5 bases and 2 bases, there was a span of 7 bases. CDR3 length: 13 amino acids. Here the CDR3 reads CASSPFGNQPQHF. The CDR3 nucleotides are TGTGCCAGCAGTCCCTTCGGCAATCAGCCCCAGCATTTT.

The J gene is TRBJ2-1, the V gene TRBV5-6; the D is unclear. Looked up from germline, CDR1 is SGHDT and CDR2 is YYEEEE. The CDR3 is made up of 12 amino acids. V was clipped by 4 bases and J by 8 bases, with 10 bases between them. The CDR3 nucleotides are TGTGCCAGCAGCGCTTCGCTTGATGAGCAGTTCTTC. Its protein product is CASSASLDEQFF. The variable domain in full, with the rest retrieved from reference TRBV5-6 and TRBJ2-1, is DAGVTQSPTHLIKTRGQQVTLRCSPKSGHDTVSWYQQALGQGPQFIFQYYEEEERQRGNFPDRFSGHQFPNYSSELNVNALLLGDSALYLCASSASLDEQFFGPGTRLTVL.

This chain joins TRBV11-2 and TRBJ2-7; 10 bases fit TRBD2. After removal of 1 base from V and 2 bases from J, the junction contained 8 bases not matched to a gene. The CDR3 totals 17 residues. The germline V gene encodes CDR1 SGHAT and CDR2 FQNNGV. The CDR3 protein is CASSLVSGRAVTYEQYF. CDR3 DNA sequence: TGTGCCAGCAGCTTAGTAAGCGGGAGGGCCGTGACCTACGAGCAGTACTTC.

The chain couples TRBV29-1 to TRBJ1-1; TRBD1 is a possible D gene (5 bases). V was clipped by 5 bases and J by 7 bases, with 8 bases between them. The CDR3 spans 10 residues. Germline-derived CDR1 and CDR2 are SQVTM and ANQGSEA. In DNA form, the CDR3 reads TGCAGCGTTTTGGGGGGTGAAGCTTTCTTT. This codes for CSVLGGEAFF.

In this sample, this clonotype turned up once. The rearrangement uses TRBV28 and TRBJ1-1, with a possible D match to TRBD1 (5 bases). From germline, CDR1 is MDHEN and CDR2 SYDVKM. The V and J ends lost 5 bases and 4 bases respectively, with 17 bases between them. The length of the CDR3 is 15 residues. This CDR3 reads CASSLRANGGTEAFF. The CDR3 coding sequence is TGTGCCAGCAGTCTCCGGGCTAACGGGGGCACTGAAGCTTTCTTT.

V usage is TRBV7-9 and J usage is TRBJ1-2, with 10 positions matching TRBD1. This CDR3 has 12 amino acids. Trimming cost V 5 bases and J 10 bases; bases outside gene matches: 4. Per germline, CDR1 SEHNR and CDR2 FQNEAQ (reference sequence). CDR3 loop: CASSLGTGDYTF. The DNA of the CDR3 is TGTGCCAGCAGCCTTGGGACAGGGGACTACACCTTC.

The rearrangement joins TRBV27 to TRBJ2-7; no clear D. This CDR3 is 14 amino acids long. From germline, CDR1 is MNHEY and CDR2 SMNVEV (reference sequence). Trimming stripped 3 bases from V and 1 base from J, with 10 bases between. CDR3 nucleotides: TGTGCCAGCAGTTTCGGCGGAAAGTCCTACGAGCAGTACTTC. Protein: CASSFGGKSYEQYF.

The chain links TRBV3-1 to TRBJ2-5; 8 nucleotides line up with TRBD2. CDR3 length equals 17 residues. CDR1 is LGHDT, CDR2 YNNKEL, per germline (reference sequence). V lost 3 bases, J lost 1 base, and 10 bases stayed unmatched. For the CDR3, the DNA is TGTGCCAGCAGCCAGGAGCCGGGACTAGTTATCCAAGAGACCCAGTACTTC. Amino acid sequence: CASSQEPGLVIQETQYF.

A few counts support this clonotype. The genes are TRBV6-1 and TRBJ2-1; 8 bases line up with TRBD2. The V gene's germline CDR1 is MNHNS and CDR2 SASEGT. The V gene end was trimmed by 6 bases and the J gene end by 3 bases; junction bases not matched to a gene: 10. The length of the CDR3 is 16 residues. For the CDR3, the DNA is TGTGCCAGCAGCCTCACGCCGGGGGGGGACTACAATGAGCAGTTCTTC. It specifies CASSLTPGGDYNEQFF.

CDR3 loop: CASSFLSSGSQETQYF. CDR3 nucleotides: TGTGCCAGCAGTTTTCTGAGTAGCGGGTCCCAAGAGACCCAGTACTTC. This chain joins TRBV12-3 or TRBV12-4 and TRBJ2-5, with 7 bases lining up with TRBD2. The CDR3 sequence is 16 residues long. The V gene end was trimmed by 3 bases and the J gene end by 1 base; junction bases not matched to a gene: 8.

CDR3 loop: CASKLPGVYNEQFF. The DNA of the CDR3 is TGTGCCAGTAAGTTACCAGGGGTCTACAATGAGCAGTTCTTC. The chain combines TRBV19 with TRBJ2-1; maybe TRBD1 (6 bases). V gave up 7 bases and J gave up 3 bases, with 13 bases separating them. The CDR3 spans 14 residues. Germline CDR1 is LNHDA and CDR2 is SQIVND (reference sequence).

The rearrangement links TRBV30 to TRBJ2-7; D is perhaps TRBD1 (5 bases). Per germline, CDR1 GTSNPN and CDR2 SVGIG (reference sequence). The CDR3 consists of 16 residues. V was trimmed by 5 bases and J by 1 base, leaving 21 bases between them. Here the CDR3 reads CAWAEPGRKGSYEQYF. The DNA of the CDR3 is TGTGCCTGGGCCGAGCCCGGGCGAAAGGGGTCCTACGAGCAGTACTTC.

The gene calls are TRBV7-8 and TRBJ1-1; D gene unclear. The V gene lost 1 base and the J gene lost 1 base, with 7 bases spanning the gap. This CDR3 has 14 amino acids. CDR1 SGHVS and CDR2 FQNEAQ come from the germline V gene. CDR3 in DNA: TGTGCCAGCAGCTTAGACACAGAGAACACTGAAGCTTTCTTT. This translates into CASSLDTENTEAFF.

This clonotype was detected only once. The chain carries TRBV3-1 and TRBJ2-5, with a weak D call TRBD1 (6 bases). Germline V CDR1 and CDR2: LGHDT, YNNKEL (reference sequence). The V gene lost 2 bases and the J gene lost 3 bases, with 16 bases spanning the gap. The CDR3 has 16 residues. The chain's CDR3 is CASSQTPPGQKETQYF. CDR3 bases: TGTGCCAGCAGCCAAACCCCTCCGGGACAAAAAGAGACCCAGTACTTC.

Only a few counts were recorded for this clonotype. The V gene is TRBV30, the J gene TRBJ2-5, with a tentative D call TRBD1 (6 bases). The CDR3 runs 12 residues. Trimming cost V 5 bases and J 1 base, with 8 bases left between them. CDR1 GTSNPN and CDR2 SVGIG come from the germline V gene (reference sequence). CDR3 sequence: CAWQGFQETQYF. In DNA, the CDR3 is TGTGCCTGGCAGGGGTTCCAAGAGACCCAGTACTTC.

The CDR3 loop reads CSVERSQGPTDTQYF. CDR3 DNA: TGCAGCGTTGAACGGTCGCAGGGCCCGACAGATACGCAGTATTTT. The chain employs TRBV29-1 and TRBJ2-3; perhaps TRBD1 as D (5 bases). V was pared by 2 bases and J by 3 bases, with 15 bases between. The CDR3 is 15 residues long. The germline V gene has CDR1 SQVTM and CDR2 ANQGSEA.

The V call is TRBV27, the J call TRBJ2-2; D unclear. The germline V gene has CDR1 MNHEY and CDR2 SMNVEV (reference sequence). This CDR3 is 14 amino acids long. V lost 0 bases to trimming and J lost 3 bases, with 5 bases between them. This CDR3 reads CASSLSMYTGELFF. CDR3 in DNA: TGTGCCAGCAGTTTATCAATGTACACCGGGGAGCTGTTTTTT.

With regard to this clonotype: The DNA is omitted, as the CDR3 cannot be located on it reliably, and the CDR3 follows TCRdb's listing. The V and J genes are TRBV7-5 and TRBJ2-7; the DNA was not compared with TRBD2, the D call given in the table. TRBV7-5 is a recognized pseudogene. The CDR3 region is 17 residues in length, termini included. This CDR3 is CISVPLLVASGTYEQYF.

The genes are TRBV29-1 and TRBJ2-7; the match to TRBD1 covers 12 bases. Losses at the gene ends were 7 bases for V and 0 bases for J; bases not matched to a gene: 10. Per the germline V gene, CDR1 is SQVTM and CDR2 is ANQGSEA. This CDR3 has 16 residues. The DNA of the CDR3 is TGCAGCGCCCAGGGACAGGGGGCTCAGTCCTCCTACGAGCAGTACTTC. Translation: CSAQGQGAQSSYEQYF.

The J gene is TRBJ2-2, the V gene TRBV7-9; tentatively, D is TRBD1 (6 bases). The CDR3 contains 13 residues. The germline gives CDR1 SEHNR, CDR2 FQNEAQ (reference sequence). V dropped 11 bases and J dropped 3 bases, with 13 bases sitting between them. CDR3 region: CARRTDYTGELFF. As DNA, the CDR3 is TGTGCCCGTAGGACAGACTACACCGGGGAGCTGTTTTTT.

The chain is built from TRBV11-2 and TRBJ2-1, with D possibly matching TRBD2 (6 bases). This CDR3 has 15 amino acids. Germline-derived CDR1 and CDR2 are SGHAT and FQNNGV. The germline V and J ends were trimmed by 6 bases and 5 bases, with 17 bases remaining between them. CDR3 bases: TGTGCCAGCAGGTCGCCGGGACTTACAAACAATGAGCAGTTCTTC. This gives the protein CASRSPGLTNNEQFF.

The rearrangement links TRBV29-1 to TRBJ2-7, with 7 bases matching TRBD2. With V trimmed by 0 bases and J by 4 bases, 9 bases remained unmatched. Germline V gene lookup returns CDR1 SQVTM and CDR2 ANQGSEA. The CDR3 runs 15 residues. The chain's CDR3 is CSVEEDGGSLYEQYF. The CDR3 coding sequence is TGCAGCGTTGAAGAGGATGGCGGGAGTCTGTACGAGCAGTACTTC.

This rearrangement joins TRBV6-4 to TRBJ2-2; weak D call: TRBD1 (6 bases). V was pared by 4 bases and J by 3 bases, with 12 bases between. Germline V CDR1 and CDR2: MRHNA, SNTAGT. This CDR3 has 15 amino acids. The CDR3: CASSVGGWDTGELFF. The CDR3 bases are TGTGCCAGCAGTGTTGGGGGCTGGGACACCGGGGAGCTGTTTTTT.

V gene TRBV7-8 combines with J gene TRBJ2-6; D call uncertain. The CDR3 is made up of 15 amino acids. V lost 4 bases, J lost 4 bases, and 11 bases lay in between. CDR1 SGHVS and CDR2 FQNEAQ come from the germline V gene. The CDR3 here is CASSSEPTGANVLTF. CDR3 DNA: TGTGCCAGCAGCTCCGAACCCACGGGGGCCAACGTCCTGACTTTC.

This clonotype came up a few times. The V call is TRBV3-1, the J call TRBJ2-7, with D tentatively TRBD2 (7 bases). Germline V lookup: CDR1 LGHDT, CDR2 YNNKEL (reference sequence). V was cut by 0 bases and J by 4 bases, with 13 bases left in between. The CDR3 is 15 residues long. The CDR3 coding sequence is TGTGCCAGCAGCCAAGACGGCAGGGGAGGGTACGAGCAGTACTTC. It codes for CASSQDGRGGYEQYF.